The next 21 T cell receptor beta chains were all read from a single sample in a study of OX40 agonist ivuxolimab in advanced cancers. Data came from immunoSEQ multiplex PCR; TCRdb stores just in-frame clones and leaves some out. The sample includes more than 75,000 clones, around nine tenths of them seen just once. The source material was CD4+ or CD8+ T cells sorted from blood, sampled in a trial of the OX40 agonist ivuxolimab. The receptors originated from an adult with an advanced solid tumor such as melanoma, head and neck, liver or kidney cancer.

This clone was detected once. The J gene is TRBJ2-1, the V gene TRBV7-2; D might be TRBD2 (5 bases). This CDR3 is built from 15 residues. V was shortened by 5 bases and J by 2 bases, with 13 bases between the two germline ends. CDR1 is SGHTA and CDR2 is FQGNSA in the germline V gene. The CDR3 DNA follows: TGTGCCAGCAGCACCCAGGCCGGGGCCTACAATGAGCAGTTCTTC. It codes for CASSTQAGAYNEQFF.

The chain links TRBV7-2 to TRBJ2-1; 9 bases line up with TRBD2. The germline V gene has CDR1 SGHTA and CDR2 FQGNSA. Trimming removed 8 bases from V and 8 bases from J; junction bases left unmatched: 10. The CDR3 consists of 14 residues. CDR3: CASGRGRASDEQFF. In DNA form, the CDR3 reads TGTGCCAGCGGACGCGGGAGGGCTAGCGATGAGCAGTTCTTC. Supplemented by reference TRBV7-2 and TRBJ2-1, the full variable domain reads GAGVSQSPSNKVTEKGKDVELRCDPISGHTALYWYRQSLGQGLEFLIYFQGNSAPDKSGLPSDRFSAERTGGSVSTLTIQRTQQEDSAVYLCASGRGRASDEQFFGPGTRLTVL.

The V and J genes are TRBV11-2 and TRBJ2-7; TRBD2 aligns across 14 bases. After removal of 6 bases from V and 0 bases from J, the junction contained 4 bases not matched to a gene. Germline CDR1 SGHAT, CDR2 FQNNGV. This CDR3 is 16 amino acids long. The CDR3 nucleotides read TGTGCCAGCAGACGACTAGCGGGAGGGGACTCCTACGAGCAGTACTTC. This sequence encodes CASRRLAGGDSYEQYF.

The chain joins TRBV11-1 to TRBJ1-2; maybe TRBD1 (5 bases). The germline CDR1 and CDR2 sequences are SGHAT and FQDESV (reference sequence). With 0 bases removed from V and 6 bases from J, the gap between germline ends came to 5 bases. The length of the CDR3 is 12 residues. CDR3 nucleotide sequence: TGTGCCAGCAGCTTAGCGGGGGATGGCTACACCTTC. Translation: CASSLAGDGYTF.

The CDR3 region has the DNA TGTGCCAGCAGAGCCTTACAGGGGAACACTGAAGCTTTCTTT. As protein: CASRALQGNTEAFF. The chain carries TRBV25-1 and TRBJ1-1; a possible D gene is TRBD1 (6 bases). The CDR3 spans 14 residues. Trimming stripped 6 bases from V and 1 base from J, with 12 bases between. Germline assignment: CDR1 MGHDK and CDR2 SYGVNS.

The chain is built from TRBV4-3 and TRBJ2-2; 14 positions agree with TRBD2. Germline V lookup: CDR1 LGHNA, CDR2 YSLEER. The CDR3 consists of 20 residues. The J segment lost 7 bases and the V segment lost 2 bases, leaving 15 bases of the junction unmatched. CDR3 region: CASSQRPVGAGTSGGGELFF. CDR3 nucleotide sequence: TGCGCCAGCAGCCAACGGCCAGTAGGCGCCGGGACTAGCGGGGGCGGGGAGCTGTTTTTT.

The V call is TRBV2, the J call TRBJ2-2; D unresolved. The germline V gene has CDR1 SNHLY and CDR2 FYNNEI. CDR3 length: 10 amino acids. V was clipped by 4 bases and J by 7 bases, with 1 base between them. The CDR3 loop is CASSGGELFF. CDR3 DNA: TGTGCCAGCAGTGGCGGGGAGCTGTTTTTT.

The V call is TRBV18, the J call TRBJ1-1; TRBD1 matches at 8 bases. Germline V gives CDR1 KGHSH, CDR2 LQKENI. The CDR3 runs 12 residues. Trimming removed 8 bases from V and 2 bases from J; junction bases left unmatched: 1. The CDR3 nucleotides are TGTGCCAGCGGACAGGGTAACACTGAAGCTTTCTTT. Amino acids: CASGQGNTEAFF. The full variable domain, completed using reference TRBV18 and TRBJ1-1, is NAGVMQNPRHLVRRRGQEARLRCSPMKGHSHVYWYRQLPEEGLKFMVYLQKENIIDESGMPKERFSAEFPKEGPSILRIQQVVRGDSAAYFCASGQGNTEAFFGQGTRLTVV.

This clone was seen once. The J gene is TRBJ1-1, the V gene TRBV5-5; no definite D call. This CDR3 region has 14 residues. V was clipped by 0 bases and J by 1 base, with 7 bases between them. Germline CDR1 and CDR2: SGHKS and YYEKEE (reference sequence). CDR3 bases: TGTGCCAGCAGCTTGGCCCGGGCGAACACTGAAGCTTTCTTT. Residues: CASSLARANTEAFF.

CDR3 DNA sequence: TGCGCCAGCAGCCACCCCGGACAGGGGCCCAATTCACCCCTCCACTTT. Encoded protein: CASSHPGQGPNSPLHF. The chain has TRBV4-1 and TRBJ1-6; TRBD1 aligns across 9 bases. Germline CDR1 and CDR2: MGHRA and YSYEKL. The CDR3 contains 16 residues. J lost 7 bases, V lost 3 bases, and 7 bases had no gene match.

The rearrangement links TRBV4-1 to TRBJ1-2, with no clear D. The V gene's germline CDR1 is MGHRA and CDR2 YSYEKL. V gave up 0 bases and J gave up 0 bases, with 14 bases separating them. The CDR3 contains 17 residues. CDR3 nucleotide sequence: TGCGCCAGCAGCCAAGATCAGTACGGCATAGCTAACTATGGCTACACCTTC. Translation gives CASSQDQYGIANYGYTF.

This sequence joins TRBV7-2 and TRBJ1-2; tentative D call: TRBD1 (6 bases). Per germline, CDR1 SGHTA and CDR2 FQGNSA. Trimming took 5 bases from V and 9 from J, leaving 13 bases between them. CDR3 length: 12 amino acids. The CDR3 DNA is TGTGCCAGCAGCGAACAGGGTATTAGCTACACCTTC. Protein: CASSEQGISYTF.

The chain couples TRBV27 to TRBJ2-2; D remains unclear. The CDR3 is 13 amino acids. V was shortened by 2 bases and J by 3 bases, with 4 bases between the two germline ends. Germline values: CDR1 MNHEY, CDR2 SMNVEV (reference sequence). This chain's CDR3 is CASSLAYTGELFF. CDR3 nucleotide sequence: TGTGCCAGCAGTTTAGCGTACACCGGGGAGCTGTTTTTT.

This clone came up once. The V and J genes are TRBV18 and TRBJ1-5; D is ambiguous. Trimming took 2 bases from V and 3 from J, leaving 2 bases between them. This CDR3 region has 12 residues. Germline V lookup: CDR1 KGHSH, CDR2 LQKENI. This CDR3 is CASSPTNQPQHF. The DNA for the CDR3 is TGTGCCAGCTCACCAACCAATCAGCCCCAGCATTTT.

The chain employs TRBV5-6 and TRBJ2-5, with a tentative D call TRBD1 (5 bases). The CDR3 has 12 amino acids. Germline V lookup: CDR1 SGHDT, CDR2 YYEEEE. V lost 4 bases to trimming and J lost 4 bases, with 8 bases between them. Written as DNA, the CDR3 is TGTGCCAGCAGCAGGGGATCAGAGACCCAGTACTTC. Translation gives CASSRGSETQYF.

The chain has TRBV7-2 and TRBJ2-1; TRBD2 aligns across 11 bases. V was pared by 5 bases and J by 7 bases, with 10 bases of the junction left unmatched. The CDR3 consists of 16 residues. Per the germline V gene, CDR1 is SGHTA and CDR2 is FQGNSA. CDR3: CASSAQGASGRNEQFF. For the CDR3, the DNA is TGTGCCAGCAGCGCCCAGGGGGCTAGCGGGAGGAATGAGCAGTTCTTC.

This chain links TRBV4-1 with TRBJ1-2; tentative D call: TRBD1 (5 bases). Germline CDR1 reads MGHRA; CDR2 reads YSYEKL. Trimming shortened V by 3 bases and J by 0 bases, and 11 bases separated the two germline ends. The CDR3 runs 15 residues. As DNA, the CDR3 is TGCGCCAGCAGCCACCCTCGACAGTCTAACTATGGCTACACCTTC. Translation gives CASSHPRQSNYGYTF.

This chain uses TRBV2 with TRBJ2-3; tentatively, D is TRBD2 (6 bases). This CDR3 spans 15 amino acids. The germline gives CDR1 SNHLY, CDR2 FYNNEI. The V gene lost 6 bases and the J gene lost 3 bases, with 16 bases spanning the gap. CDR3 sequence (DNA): TGTGCCAGCAGCTCGAATCCCGCGGGGACAGATACGCAGTATTTT. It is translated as CASSSNPAGTDTQYF.

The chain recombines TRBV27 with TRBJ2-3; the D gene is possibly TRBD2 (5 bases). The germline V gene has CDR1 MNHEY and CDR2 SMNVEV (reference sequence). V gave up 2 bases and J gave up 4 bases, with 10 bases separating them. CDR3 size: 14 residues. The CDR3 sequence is CASSLTSISDTQYF. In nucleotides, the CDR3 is TGTGCCAGCAGTTTAACTAGTATCTCAGATACGCAGTATTTT.

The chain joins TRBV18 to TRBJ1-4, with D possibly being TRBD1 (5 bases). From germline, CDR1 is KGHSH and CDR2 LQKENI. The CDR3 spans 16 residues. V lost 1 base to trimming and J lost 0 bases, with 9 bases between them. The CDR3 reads CASSPQGIATNEKLFF. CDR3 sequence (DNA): TGTGCCAGCTCACCACAGGGGATCGCAACTAATGAAAAACTGTTTTTT. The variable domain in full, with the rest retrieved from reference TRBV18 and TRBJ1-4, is NAGVMQNPRHLVRRRGQEARLRCSPMKGHSHVYWYRQLPEEGLKFMVYLQKENIIDESGMPKERFSAEFPKEGPSILRIQQVVRGDSAAYFCASSPQGIATNEKLFFGSGTQLSVL.

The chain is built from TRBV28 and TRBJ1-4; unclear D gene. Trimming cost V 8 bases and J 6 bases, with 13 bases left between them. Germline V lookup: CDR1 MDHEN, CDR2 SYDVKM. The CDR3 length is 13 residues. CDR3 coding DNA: TGTGCCAGCTATCGGGCCGTAGATGAAAAACTGTTTTTT. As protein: CASYRAVDEKLFF.